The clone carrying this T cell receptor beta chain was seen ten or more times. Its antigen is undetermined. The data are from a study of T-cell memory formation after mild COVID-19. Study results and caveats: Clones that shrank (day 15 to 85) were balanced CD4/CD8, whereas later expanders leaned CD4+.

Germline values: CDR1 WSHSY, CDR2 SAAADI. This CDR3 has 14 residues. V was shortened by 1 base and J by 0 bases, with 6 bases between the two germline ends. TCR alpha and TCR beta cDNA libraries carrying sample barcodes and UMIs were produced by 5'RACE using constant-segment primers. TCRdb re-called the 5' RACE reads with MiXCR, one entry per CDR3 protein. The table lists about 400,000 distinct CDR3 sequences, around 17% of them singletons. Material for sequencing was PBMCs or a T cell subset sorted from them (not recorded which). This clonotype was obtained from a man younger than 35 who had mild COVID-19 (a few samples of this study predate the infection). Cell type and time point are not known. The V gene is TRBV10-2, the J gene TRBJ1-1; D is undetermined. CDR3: CASSELGMNTEAFF. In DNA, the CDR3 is TGCGCCAGCAGTGAGTTAGGAATGAACACTGAAGCTTTCTTT.